Shown below are 3 T cell receptor beta chains from a single sample sequenced in a study of blood T cells in healthy people across ages. Together with a sample-barcoded 5' primer, a J-beta primer mix was included in a second PCR lasting about 7 to 12 cycles. TCRdb re-called the 5' RACE reads with MiXCR, one entry per CDR3 protein. The top ten hold roughly 8% of the sample, which has about 1.7 million distinct CDR3 sequences, roughly 27% seen once. Sequencing input: blood. The receptors originated from a woman in her twenties or thirties in good health.

V is TRBV7-9 and J is TRBJ2-5; D perhaps matches TRBD1 (6 bases). The V gene's germline CDR1 is SEHNR and CDR2 FQNEAQ (reference sequence). V lost 4 bases, J lost 11 bases, and 14 bases lay in between. This CDR3 has 12 amino acids. The CDR3 DNA sequence: TGTGCCAGCAGCTCTTATGGGGGCGATCAGTACTTC. This encodes CASSSYGGDQYF.

As concerns this clonotype: Given a much more abundant clone one base away, this may be a read error. The V call is TRBV29-1, the J call TRBJ2-1; 10 nucleotides match TRBD2. Trimming cost V 8 bases and J 5 bases; bases outside gene matches: 9. Per germline, CDR1 SQVTM and CDR2 ANQGSEA. This CDR3 has 14 residues. CDR3 in amino acids: CSLQGLAGDNEQFF. In DNA, the CDR3 is TGCAGCCTTCAGGGGCTAGCGGGAGACAATGAGCAGTTCTTC.

The table lists this clonotype with a few counts. The chain joins TRBV4-3 to TRBJ2-1; maybe TRBD2 (6 bases). Deletions cut 4 bases from V and 4 bases from J, with 17 bases between. The CDR3 extends over 16 amino acids. Looked up from germline, CDR1 is LGHNA and CDR2 is YSLEER. For the CDR3, the DNA is TGCGCCAGCAGCCGAGGTACCAGGACTAAGTACAATGAGCAGTTCTTC. It encodes CASSRGTRTKYNEQFF.